The rows below give T cell receptor beta chains drawn from one sample of a study of blood T cell repertoires in COVID-19. TCRdb's copy holds only in-frame clones and misses some; the assay was immunoSEQ multiplex PCR. The sample records around 77,000 clones, more than 75% being singletons. The source material was peripheral blood. The origin of the receptors is a man aged 65-85 years with active or convalescent COVID-19. Both conserved end residues are part of each CDR3. Each record gives: V gene, CDR3 protein.

TRBV5-6	CASSYTGFAIQYF
TRBV18	CASSPKQLNSPLHF
TRBV6-2/TRBV6-3	CASSFPPYYRGRTEAFF
TRBV2	CASSDRGSDYGYTF
TRBV28	CASTPLPGQPQHF
TRBV5-1	CASSLVGLAAGELFF
TRBV6-6	CASSPNYEQYF
TRBV5-4	CASSLFQGLGYGYTF
TRBV19	CASSGGWYQETQYF
TRBV18	CASSGLINNEQFF
TRBV19	CASSIGAGSYEQYF
TRBV30	CAWSGTSGGETQYF
TRBV19	CASSINGQPHQAFF
TRBV4-2	CVSSLTAIPSPQTQYF
TRBV4-1	CASSQGGSLGYEQYF
TRBV5-4	CASIKDRDRVYPPLHF
TRBV7-6	CASSQAGLLVNEQFF
TRBV3-1/TRBV3-2	CASSQWDRGSNTEAFF
TRBV6-2/TRBV6-3	CASSYSAWTGDQETQYF
TRBV18	CASSPRPGTSGRSSYEQYF
TRBV6-6	CASSQTQGFIAVRVDTQYF
TRBV3-1/TRBV3-2	CASSQTGTATEAFF